A single T cell receptor (beta chain) is shown here with its context. This receptor's antigen is unknown. No base qualities exist here, and no much larger clone lies one base off it. This sample includes further DNA sequences coding for the same CDR3. This specimen belongs to a study of cytomegalovirus exposure and HLA in healthy donors (dated by TCRdb to about 2017). Background on the whole study: According to an earlier analysis of 550 to 700 of the donors, 150 million to 200 million T cells yielded some 110 million unique TCR beta sequences and 276 Gb of sequence data. An early release that covered approximately 600 HLA-typed donors contained 250 to 350 gigabases of sequencing data and about 93 million unique TCR sequences. Of the approximately 400 genotyped donors, around 81% fell in the genetic ancestry cluster associated with self-reported Caucasian donors. The aim of the study was to test whether cataloging public T cell receptors could identify signatures of past pathogen exposure. The T cell repertoires of roughly 660 subjects were profiled by immunosequencing and related to cytomegalovirus serostatus. In addition to the first cohort of 650 to 800 subjects, a separate validation cohort of approximately 110 different subjects was used. To predict cytomegalovirus infection status, the study brought together high-throughput TCR immunosequencing, statistical association of individual TCRs with disease status, and machine learning. To study patterns of TCR occurrence, a later analysis re-analyzed previously published TCR beta repertoires from 700 or so donors and added high-resolution HLA genotyping. The later analysis used no new phenotypic data to find candidate immune exposures, relying instead on TCR beta sequences and their occurrence across donors. To decide whether each TCR beta V gene segment behaved as functional or pseudogenic, an earlier analysis of some 580 of the donors relied on high-throughput TCR beta sequencing. Donor age, sex, ethnicity and CMV serostatus were compiled together with the repertoire data. Genome-wide SNP genotypes for about 60% of the 666 donors were used in a later genetic analysis, which treated that subset as a discovery cohort. All discovery cohort repertoires had been generated on a single sequencing platform. Both class I and class II loci were covered by HLA typing, at four-digit resolution. The number of donors typed differed by locus, with about 629-630 for A, B, C, DRB1 and DQB1, around 560 for DQA1, about 610 for DPA1, and around 460 for DPB1. Four to six DR-DQ haplotypes were handled as single units for association and clustering, since linkage in the cohort was strong. Among 300 to 500 genotyped donors of the cohort, an average of roughly 230,000 unique TCR beta nucleotide sequences was sequenced per donor, of which roughly 18% were non-productive. Overall study results and their limits: Only TCR beta chains were sequenced in this cohort, and the absence of alpha or paired-chain data limited detectable features. It was suggested by the authors that the approach could potentially be generalized to other disease states and immunological phenotypes. Cytomegalovirus status was reported to be diagnosed by the classifier with high specificity and sensitivity in both the original and validation cohorts. In a later analysis, the rate of TCR association differed among HLA loci, with DRB1 alleles having the most associated TCRs and HLA-C alleles having the fewest. An association between a missense DCLRE1C variant and V-gene and J-gene trimming of TCR beta chains was found in a later genetic analysis and replicated in an independent cohort. Some IMGT-functional V segments, including TRBV6-2 and TRBV6-3, could not be distinguished by the 87-base-pair reads and were therefore excluded. In vitro tests confirmed that a few of the cytomegalovirus-associated TCR beta chains recognize cytomegalovirus antigens. Assigning TCR associations to individual alleles was difficult when HLA alleles, especially DR and DQ, strongly co-occurred. Most TCR sequences were seen in very few donors, while some public TCRs were found in many individuals. For the cohort, immune exposure information was limited to CMV serostatus. In a later analysis, most CMV-associated TCR beta chains were found to appear HLA-restricted, with HLA associations seemingly driven largely by CMV exposure. A total of some 180 TCR beta chains were listed by the study as associated with cytomegalovirus. Specific HLA alleles were associated with about 17,000 TCR beta sequences at a false discovery rate of 0.05 in a later analysis. Linkage disequilibrium might explain the correlated functional status among segregating V segments, but an unknown experimental factor could not be excluded. Compared with the approximately 710-donor mean, donors in an Asian-associated ancestry cluster had fewer N-insertions in productive TCRs, according to a later genetic analysis. Compared with equally common non-associated chains, HLA-associated TCR beta chains in a later analysis were more clonally expanded and had lower generation probabilities. Several of the top co-occurrence clusters appeared to be linked to parvovirus B19, influenza, CMV and Epstein-Barr virus, according to a later analysis. A cluster of highly shared sequence variants was judged likely to be a technical artifact of the sequencing pipeline. In an earlier analysis of 587 of the donors, most TCR beta V segments appeared in productive rearrangements about 87% or about 30% of the time, broadly matching IMGT annotations. A further reported finding was that TCR beta sequences accurately predicted the HLA-A and HLA-B alleles for most subjects in the first cohort. HLA typing was unavailable for some donors at each locus, so association tests used only the typed subset. Because counts were too low, roughly 18 rarely observed V segments, including chromosome 9 orphons, were left out of the earlier analysis of 587 of the donors. Presence/absence analyses assumed roughly uniform sequencing depth across donors, an assumption that may not hold.

To prepare the library, the immunoSEQ multiplex PCR assay was applied. For the multiplex PCR, a mixture combining 60 forward primers for TCR Vbeta segments and 13 reverse primers for TCR Jbeta segments was used. The CDR3 region of rearranged TCR beta genes was amplified from genomic DNA by a multiplex PCR assay. On the Illumina HiSeq System, the amplified TCR beta libraries were sequenced as 87-base-pair reads. In the original analysis: Across the 500 to 700 repertoires, a later analysis counted 80 million or so unique TCR beta chains, some 11 million of which were shared by at least two donors. To remove PCR and sequencing errors, raw reads were error-corrected and collapsed into unique sequences using a nearest-neighbor algorithm that merged closely related sequences. V, D and J gene segments were assigned by aligning CDR3 sequences to IMGT reference sequences. For a sequence to be retained, a match of at least six nucleotides to both a V gene segment and a J gene segment was required. Rearrangements were classified as productive when the CDR3 lacked stop codons and remained in frame with V and J, and all other rearrangements were classified as non-productive. Following IMGT convention, CDR3 was defined as the stretch from the second conserved V-encoded cysteine to the conserved J-encoded phenylalanine. Sequences without an unambiguous match to a single V gene segment were excluded from the earlier analysis of approximately 600 of the donors. In an earlier analysis of 587 of the donors, V segments were called functional above 56.7% productive rearrangements and were called segregating when the between-donor standard deviation exceeded 5%. To diagnose cytomegalovirus status from the catalog of TCR beta chain sequences, a statistical classification framework was built. V and J gene assignment, in a later analysis, came from comparing TCR nucleotide sequences with IMGT/GENE-DB human TR gene sequences. Using the TCRdist pipeline, a later analysis assigned CDR3 sequences along with most-parsimonious VDJ recombination scenarios. In a later analysis, each TCR beta chain was defined by its CDR3 amino acid sequence together with its V-gene family, and reads without a unique V-gene family were excluded. A later analysis removed 500 to 600 highly shared, low-generation-probability nucleotide sequences to deal with suspected cross-contamination and a sequencing artifact. In a later analysis, a clonal expansion index for each public chain was calculated from normalized within-repertoire ranks of inferred template counts. Generation probabilities in a later analysis came from a VDJ recombination model fitted to out-of-frame rearrangements, and those results were checked against IGoR. Hypergeometric tests were used in a later analysis to score TCR-TCR, TCR-HLA and TCR-CMV co-occurrence, with a repertoire-size bias correction applied to the TCR pairs. To estimate false discovery rates, a later analysis permuted the HLA or CMV assignments 20 times. In a later analysis, co-occurring TCRs were grouped using DBSCAN, and TCRdist sequence similarity was added for clustering within HLA-allele-positive subsets. Repertoires with fewer than 30,000 or more than 120,000 public chains, plus five repertoires with anomalous nucleotide sharing, were excluded from co-occurrence clustering. TCRdb took this table from immuneACCESS and kept in-frame rearrangements with V and J called. Such tables lack part of the clones; where checked against another copy, unresolved V genes explain under half of the gap, and the rest is unexplained. Clone size and V and J calls were adopted from that table, with D and trimming inferred from the DNA. The table for this sample lists 150,000 to 180,000 clones; over 70% of them were counted only once. The ten largest make up about 13% of the sample.

Measured from the cysteine to the phenylalanine, the CDR3 is 13 residues long. The entry retains the CDR3 DNA only, 39 bases that are in frame from base 1. Looking up the germline V gene yields CDR1 ENHRY and CDR2 SYGVKD. Relative to germline, V is 0 bases shorter and J is 4 bases shorter, with 4 bases between their ends. In total, roughly 710 healthy bone marrow donors made up the cohort. All cohort members were sampled while nominally healthy, although unrecorded immune exposures were likely present. The donor tested CMV seropositive and was one of the 289 seropositive cohort members. A peripheral blood sample was collected from each donor, and TCR beta sequencing was performed on peripheral blood mononuclear cells. Genomic DNA extraction from the blood cell samples was performed with the Qiagen DNeasy Blood Extraction Kit.

The sequence came from a man aged 25 to 45 in good health and CMV-seropositive. Material for sequencing was PBMCs. The chain couples TRBV10-3 to TRBJ1-3, with an unclear D gene assignment. The DNA sequence is TGTGCCATCAGTGAGTCGCGGGGAAACACCATATATTTT. It translates to CAISESRGNTIYF.